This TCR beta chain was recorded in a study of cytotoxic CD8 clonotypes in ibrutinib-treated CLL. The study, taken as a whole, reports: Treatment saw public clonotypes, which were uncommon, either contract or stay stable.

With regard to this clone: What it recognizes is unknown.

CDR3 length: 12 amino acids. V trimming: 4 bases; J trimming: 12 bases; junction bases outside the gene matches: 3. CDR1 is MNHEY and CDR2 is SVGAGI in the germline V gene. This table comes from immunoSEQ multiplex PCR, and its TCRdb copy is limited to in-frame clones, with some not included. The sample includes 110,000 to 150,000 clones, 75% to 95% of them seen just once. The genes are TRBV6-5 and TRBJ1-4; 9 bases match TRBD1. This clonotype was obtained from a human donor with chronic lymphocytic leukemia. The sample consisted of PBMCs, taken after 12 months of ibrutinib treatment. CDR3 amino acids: CASSLRTGELFF. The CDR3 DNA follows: TGTGCCAGCAGTTTAAGGACAGGGGAACTGTTTTTT.